This T cell receptor beta chain came from a study of cytomegalovirus exposure and HLA in healthy donors. These donors counted as nominally healthy when sampled, but unrecorded immune exposures were likely. Germline V lookup: CDR1 MDHEN, CDR2 SYDVKM. The V gene lost 7 bases and the J gene lost 4 bases, with 17 bases spanning the gap. The CDR3 is 15 amino acids. Researchers ran the PCR with 60 Vbeta and 13 Jbeta primers. Some clones are missing from TCRdb's copy, which holds only in-frame ones; the method was immunoSEQ multiplex PCR. The profile covers more than 95,000 clones, with roughly 68% appearing a single time and roughly 4% taken by the ten largest.

The gene calls are TRBV28 and TRBJ2-1; D possibly corresponds to TRBD1 (6 bases). This sequence originates from a woman aged 50 to 65 in good health and CMV-seropositive. The sample taken for sequencing was PBMCs. The CDR3 loop reads CASTFSGAGYNEQFF. The CDR3 coding sequence is TGTGCCAGCACCTTCTCAGGGGCCGGGTACAATGAGCAGTTCTTC. The entire variable domain, with the rest obtained from reference TRBV28 and TRBJ2-1, is as follows: DVKVTQSSRYLVKRTGEKVFLECVQDMDHENMFWYRQDPGLGLRLIYFSYDVKMKEKGDIPEGYSVSREKKERFSLILESASTNQTSMYLCASTFSGAGYNEQFFGPGTRLTVL.